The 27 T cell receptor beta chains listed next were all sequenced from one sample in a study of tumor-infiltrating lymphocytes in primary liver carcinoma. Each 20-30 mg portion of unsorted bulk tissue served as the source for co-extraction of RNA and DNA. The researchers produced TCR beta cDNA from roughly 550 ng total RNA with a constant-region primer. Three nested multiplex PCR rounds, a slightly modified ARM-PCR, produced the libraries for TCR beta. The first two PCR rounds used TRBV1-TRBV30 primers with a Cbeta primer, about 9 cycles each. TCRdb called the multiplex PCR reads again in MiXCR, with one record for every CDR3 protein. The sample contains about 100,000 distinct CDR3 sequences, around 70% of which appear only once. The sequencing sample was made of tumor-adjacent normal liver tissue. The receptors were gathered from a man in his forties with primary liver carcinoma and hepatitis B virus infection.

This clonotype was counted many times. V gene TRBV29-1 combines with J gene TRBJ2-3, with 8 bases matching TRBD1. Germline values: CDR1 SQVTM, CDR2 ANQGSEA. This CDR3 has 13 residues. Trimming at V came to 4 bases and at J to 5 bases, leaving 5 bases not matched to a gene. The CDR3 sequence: CSVGRGQRDTQYF. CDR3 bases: TGCAGCGTTGGCAGGGGGCAGAGAGATACGCAGTATTTT.

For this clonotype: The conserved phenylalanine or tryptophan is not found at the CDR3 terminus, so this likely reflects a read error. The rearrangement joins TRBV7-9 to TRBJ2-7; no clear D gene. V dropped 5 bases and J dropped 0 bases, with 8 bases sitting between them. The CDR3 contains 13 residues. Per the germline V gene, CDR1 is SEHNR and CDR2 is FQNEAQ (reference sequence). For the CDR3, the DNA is TGTGCCAGCAGCCCCTCCTACTCCTACGAGCAGTACTTA. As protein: CASSPSYSYEQYL.

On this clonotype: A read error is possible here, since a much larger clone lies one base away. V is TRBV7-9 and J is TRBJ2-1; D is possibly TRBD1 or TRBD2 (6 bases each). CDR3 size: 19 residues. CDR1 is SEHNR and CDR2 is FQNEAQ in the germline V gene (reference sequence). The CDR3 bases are TGTGTCAGCAGCAACCGAGTTATTGACGGGAGAGGGGGCTACAATGAGCAGTTCTTC. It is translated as CVSSNRVIDGRGGYNEQFF.

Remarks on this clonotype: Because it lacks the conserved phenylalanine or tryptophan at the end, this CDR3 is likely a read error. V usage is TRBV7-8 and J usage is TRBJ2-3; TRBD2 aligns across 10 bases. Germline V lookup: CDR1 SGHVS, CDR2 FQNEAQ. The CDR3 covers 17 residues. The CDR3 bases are TGTACCAGCAGCTTAGCCCAAGCGGGAGGGCCAGATGATACACAGTATTCT. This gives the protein CTSSLAQAGGPDDTQYS.

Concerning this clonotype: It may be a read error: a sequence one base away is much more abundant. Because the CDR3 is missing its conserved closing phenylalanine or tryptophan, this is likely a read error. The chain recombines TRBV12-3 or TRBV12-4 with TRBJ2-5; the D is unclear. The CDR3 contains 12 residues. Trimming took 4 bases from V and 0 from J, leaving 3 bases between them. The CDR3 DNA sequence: TGTGCCAGCAGTTACGACCAAGAGACCCAGTACCTC. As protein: CASSYDQETQYL.

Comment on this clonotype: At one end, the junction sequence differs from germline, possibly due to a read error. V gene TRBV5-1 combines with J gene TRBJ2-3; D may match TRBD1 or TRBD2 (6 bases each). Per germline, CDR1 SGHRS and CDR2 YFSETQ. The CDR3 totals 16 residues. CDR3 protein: CTSSLSGAGHTDTQYF. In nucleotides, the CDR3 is TGCACCAGCAGCTTGTCGGGGGCGGGGCACACAGATACGCAGTATTTT. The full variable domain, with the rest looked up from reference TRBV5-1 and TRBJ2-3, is KAGVTQTPRYLIKTRGQQVTLSCSPISGHRSVSWYQQTPGQGLQFLFEYFSETQRNKGNFPGRFSGRQFSNSRSEMNVSTLELGDSALYLCTSSLSGAGHTDTQYFGPGTRLTVL.

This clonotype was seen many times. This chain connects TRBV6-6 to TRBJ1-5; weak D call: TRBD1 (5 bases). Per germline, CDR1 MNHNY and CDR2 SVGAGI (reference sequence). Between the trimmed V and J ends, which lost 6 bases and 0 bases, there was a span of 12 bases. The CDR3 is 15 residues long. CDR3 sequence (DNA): TGTGCCAGCAGACCCGGGACGGATAGCAATCAGCCCCAGCATTTT. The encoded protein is CASRPGTDSNQPQHF.

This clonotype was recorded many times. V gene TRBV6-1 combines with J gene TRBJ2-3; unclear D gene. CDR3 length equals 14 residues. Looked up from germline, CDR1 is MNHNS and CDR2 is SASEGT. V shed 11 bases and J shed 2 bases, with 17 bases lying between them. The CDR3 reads CASRWVEDTDTQYF. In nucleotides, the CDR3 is TGTGCCTCCAGGTGGGTCGAGGACACAGATACGCAGTATTTT.

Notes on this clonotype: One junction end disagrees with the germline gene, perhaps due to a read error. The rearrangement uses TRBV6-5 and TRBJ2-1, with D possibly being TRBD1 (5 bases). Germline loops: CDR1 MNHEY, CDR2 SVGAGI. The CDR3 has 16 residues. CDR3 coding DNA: TGTGCCAGTAGTTCACCTGGGCGGATTAGCACAGGTGAGCAGTTCTTC. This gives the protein CASSSPGRISTGEQFF.

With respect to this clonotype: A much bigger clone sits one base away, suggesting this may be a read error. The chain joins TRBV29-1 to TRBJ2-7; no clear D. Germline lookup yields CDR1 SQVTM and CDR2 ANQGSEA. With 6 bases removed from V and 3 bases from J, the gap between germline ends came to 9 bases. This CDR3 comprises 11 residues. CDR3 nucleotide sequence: TGCAGCGTAGCCGACGGCTACGAGCAGTACTTC. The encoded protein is CSVADGYEQYF.

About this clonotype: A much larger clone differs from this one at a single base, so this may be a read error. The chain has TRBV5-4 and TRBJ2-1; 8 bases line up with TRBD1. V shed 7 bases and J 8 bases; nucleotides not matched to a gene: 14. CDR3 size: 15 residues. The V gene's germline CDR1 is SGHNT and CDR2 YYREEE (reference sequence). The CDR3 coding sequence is TGTGCCAGCTGCGGCCGGGACAGGTACAAGGATGAGCAGTTCTTC. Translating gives CASCGRDRYKDEQFF. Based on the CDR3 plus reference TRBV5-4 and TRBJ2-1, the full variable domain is ETGVTQSPTHLIKTRGQQVTLRCSSQSGHNTVSWYQQALGQGPQFIFQYYREEENGRGNFPPRFSGLQFPNYSSELNVNALELDDSALYLCASCGRDRYKDEQFFGPGTRLTVL.

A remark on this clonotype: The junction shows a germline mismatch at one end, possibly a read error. The CDR3 loop reads CASSLNFWTPSSYEQYF. CDR3 bases: TGTGCCAGTAGCTTAAACTTCTGGACACCCAGCTCCTACGAGCAGTATTTC. The chain couples TRBV11-2 to TRBJ2-7; weak D call: TRBD1 (5 bases). The length of the CDR3 is 17 residues. Germline CDR1 is SGHAT and CDR2 is FQNNGV.

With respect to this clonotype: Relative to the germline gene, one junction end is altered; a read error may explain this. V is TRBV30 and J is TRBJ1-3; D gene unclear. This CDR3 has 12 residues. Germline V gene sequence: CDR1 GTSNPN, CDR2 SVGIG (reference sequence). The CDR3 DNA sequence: TGTGCCTGGAGTTCGGGAGGAAAGACCATATATTTT. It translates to CAWSSGGKTIYF.

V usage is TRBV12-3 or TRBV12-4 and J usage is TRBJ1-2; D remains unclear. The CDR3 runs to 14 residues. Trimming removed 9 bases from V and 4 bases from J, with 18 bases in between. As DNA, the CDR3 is TGTGCCAGGAGTGCGGGCCAGGCGATCTATGGCTACACCTTC. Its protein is CARSAGQAIYGYTF.

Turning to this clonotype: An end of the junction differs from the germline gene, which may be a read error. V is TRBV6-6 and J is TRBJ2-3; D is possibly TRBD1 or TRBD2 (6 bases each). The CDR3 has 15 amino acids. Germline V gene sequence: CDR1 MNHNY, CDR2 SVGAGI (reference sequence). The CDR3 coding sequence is TGTGCCAGCAGTCCCACCGACGGGGGCACAGATACGCAGCATTTC. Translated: CASSPTDGGTDTQHF.

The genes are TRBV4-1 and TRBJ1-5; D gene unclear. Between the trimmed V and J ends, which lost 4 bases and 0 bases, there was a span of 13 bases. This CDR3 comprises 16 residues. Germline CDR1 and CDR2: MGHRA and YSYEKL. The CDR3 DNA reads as TGCGCCAGCAGCCGAGGTCTGCGACTTAGCAATCAGCCCCAGCATTTT. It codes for CASSRGLRLSNQPQHF.

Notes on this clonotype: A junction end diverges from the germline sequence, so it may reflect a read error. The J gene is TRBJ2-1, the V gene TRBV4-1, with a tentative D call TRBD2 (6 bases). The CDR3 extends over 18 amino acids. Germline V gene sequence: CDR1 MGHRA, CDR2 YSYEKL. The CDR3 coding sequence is TGCGCCAGCAGCCAAGAGTGGTTGATGGGAGGCTCCTACAATGAGCAGCTCTTC. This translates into CASSQEWLMGGSYNEQLF.

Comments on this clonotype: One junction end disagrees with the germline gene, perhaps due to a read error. The CDR3 bases are TGCAGCGTTGGGACTAGCGAGTTACCAGATACACAGTATTTT. It is translated as CSVGTSELPDTQYF. The V call is TRBV29-1, the J call TRBJ2-3; 9 nucleotides match TRBD2. CDR3 size: 14 residues. The germline V gene has CDR1 SQVTM and CDR2 ANQGSEA.

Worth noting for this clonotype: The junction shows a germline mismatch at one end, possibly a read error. Here the CDR3 reads CAGSSIFLAGGHTGELFF. The CDR3 DNA reads TGTGCCGGCAGTTCGATCTTTCTAGCGGGAGGACACACCGGGGAGCTGTTTTTT. V usage is TRBV28 and J usage is TRBJ2-2, with 11 bases matching TRBD2. CDR3 length equals 18 residues. The germline V gene encodes CDR1 MDHEN and CDR2 SYDVKM.

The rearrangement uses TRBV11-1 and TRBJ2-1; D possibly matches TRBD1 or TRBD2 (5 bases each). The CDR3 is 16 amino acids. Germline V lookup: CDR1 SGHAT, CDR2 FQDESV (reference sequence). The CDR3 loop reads CDSSHEPGRKYNEQFF. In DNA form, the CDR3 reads TGTGATAGCAGCCACGAACCGGGACGAAAATACAATGAGCAGTTCTTC.

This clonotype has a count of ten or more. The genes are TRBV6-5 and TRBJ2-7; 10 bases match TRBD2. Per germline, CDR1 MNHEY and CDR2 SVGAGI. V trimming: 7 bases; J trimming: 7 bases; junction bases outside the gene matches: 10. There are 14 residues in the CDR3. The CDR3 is CASNPLAGAGEQYF. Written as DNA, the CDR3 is TGTGCCAGCAACCCTCTAGCGGGAGCGGGGGAGCAGTACTTC.

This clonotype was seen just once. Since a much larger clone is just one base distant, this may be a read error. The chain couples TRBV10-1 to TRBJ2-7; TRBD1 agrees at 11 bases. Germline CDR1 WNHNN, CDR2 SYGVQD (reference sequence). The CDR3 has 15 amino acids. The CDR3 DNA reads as TGCGCCACCAGTGAGTCGGGGACAGGGGGCTACGAGCAGTACTTC. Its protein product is CATSESGTGGYEQYF.

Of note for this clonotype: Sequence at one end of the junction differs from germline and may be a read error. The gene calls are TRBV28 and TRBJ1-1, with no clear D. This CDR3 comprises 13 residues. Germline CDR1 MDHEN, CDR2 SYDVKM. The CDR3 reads CASRPDRGTEASF. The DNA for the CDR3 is TGTGCCAGCAGACCCGATCGAGGCACTGAAGCTTCCTTT.

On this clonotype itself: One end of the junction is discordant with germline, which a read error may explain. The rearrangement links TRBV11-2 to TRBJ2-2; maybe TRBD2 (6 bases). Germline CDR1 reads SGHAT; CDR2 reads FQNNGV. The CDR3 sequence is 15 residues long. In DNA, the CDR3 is TGTGCCAACAGCTACGGGGGTGGGAATGTCGGGGAACTGTTTTTT. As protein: CANSYGGGNVGELFF. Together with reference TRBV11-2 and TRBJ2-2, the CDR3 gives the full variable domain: EAGVAQSPRYKIIEKRQSVAFWCNPISGHATLYWYQQILGQGPKLLIQFQNNGVVDDSQLPKDRFSAERLKGVDSTLKIQPAKLEDSAVYLCANSYGGGNVGELFFGEGSRLTVL.

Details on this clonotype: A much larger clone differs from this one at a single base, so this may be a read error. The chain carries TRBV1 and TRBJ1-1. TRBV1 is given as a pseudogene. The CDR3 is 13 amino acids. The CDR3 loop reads CTSSHAMGTEAFF. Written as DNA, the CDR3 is TGCACCAGCAGCCACGCCATGGGCACTGAAGCTTTCTTT.

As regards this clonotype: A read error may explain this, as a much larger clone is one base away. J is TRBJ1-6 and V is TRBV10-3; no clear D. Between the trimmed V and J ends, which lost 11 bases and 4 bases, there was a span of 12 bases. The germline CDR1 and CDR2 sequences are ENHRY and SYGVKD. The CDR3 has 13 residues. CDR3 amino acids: CASHSGYNSPLHF. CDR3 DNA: TGTGCCTCCCACAGTGGATATAATTCACCCCTCCACTTT.

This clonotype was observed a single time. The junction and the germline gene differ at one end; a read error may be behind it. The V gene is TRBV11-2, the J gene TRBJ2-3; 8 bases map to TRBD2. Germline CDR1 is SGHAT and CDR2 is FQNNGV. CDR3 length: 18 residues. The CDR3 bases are TGTGCCAGCAGTTTAACTACTAACGGGAGGGCGGGGCGAGATAGGCAGTATTTT. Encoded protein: CASSLTTNGRAGRDRQYF.